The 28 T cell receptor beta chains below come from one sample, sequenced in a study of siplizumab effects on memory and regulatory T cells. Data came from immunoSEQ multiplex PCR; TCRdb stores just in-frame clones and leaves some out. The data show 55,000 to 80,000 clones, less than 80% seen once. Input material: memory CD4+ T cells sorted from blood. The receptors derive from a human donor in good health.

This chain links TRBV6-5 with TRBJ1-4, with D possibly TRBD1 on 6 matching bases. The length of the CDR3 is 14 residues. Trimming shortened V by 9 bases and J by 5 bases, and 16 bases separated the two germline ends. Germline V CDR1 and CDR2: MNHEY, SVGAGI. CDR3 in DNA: TGTGCCAGTCGCTTTCAGGGGCAGAATGAAAAACTGTTTTTT. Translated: CASRFQGQNEKLFF.

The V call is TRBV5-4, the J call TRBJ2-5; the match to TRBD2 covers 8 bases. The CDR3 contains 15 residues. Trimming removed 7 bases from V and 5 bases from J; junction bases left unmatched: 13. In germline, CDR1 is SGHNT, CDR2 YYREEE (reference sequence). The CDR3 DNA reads TGTGCCAGCCTAAGGGACGGACGGGAGGGGGAGACCCAGTACTTC. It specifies CASLRDGREGETQYF.

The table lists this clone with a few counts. The CDR3 loop is CASSLRQGSNSPLHF. CDR3 sequence (DNA): TGTGCCAGCAGTTTAAGGCAGGGATCTAATTCACCCCTCCACTTT. This chain links TRBV28 with TRBJ1-6; a weak D match, TRBD1 (5 bases). The V end was cut by 2 bases, the J end by 6 bases, with 11 bases between. The CDR3 covers 15 residues. Germline-derived CDR1 and CDR2 are MDHEN and SYDVKM.

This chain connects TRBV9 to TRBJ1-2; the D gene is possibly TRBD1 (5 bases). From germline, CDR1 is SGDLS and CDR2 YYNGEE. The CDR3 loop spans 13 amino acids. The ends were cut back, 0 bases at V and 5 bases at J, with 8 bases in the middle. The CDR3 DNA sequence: TGTGCCAGCAGCGTAGAGCAGGGATATGGCTACACCTTC. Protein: CASSVEQGYGYTF.

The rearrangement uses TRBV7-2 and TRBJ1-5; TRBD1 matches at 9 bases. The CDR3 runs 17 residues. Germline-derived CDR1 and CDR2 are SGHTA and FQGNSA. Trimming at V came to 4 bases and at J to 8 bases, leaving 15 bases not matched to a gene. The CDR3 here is CASSSRTGTGPKEPQHF. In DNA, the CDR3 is TGTGCCAGCAGCTCAAGAACCGGGACAGGGCCTAAGGAGCCCCAGCATTTT.

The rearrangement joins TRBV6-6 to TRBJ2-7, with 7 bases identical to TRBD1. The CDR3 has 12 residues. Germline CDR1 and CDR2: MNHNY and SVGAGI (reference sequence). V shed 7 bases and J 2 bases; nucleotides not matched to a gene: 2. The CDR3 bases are TGTGCCAGCAAGGGGGCGACCTACGAGCAGTACTTC. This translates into CASKGATYEQYF.

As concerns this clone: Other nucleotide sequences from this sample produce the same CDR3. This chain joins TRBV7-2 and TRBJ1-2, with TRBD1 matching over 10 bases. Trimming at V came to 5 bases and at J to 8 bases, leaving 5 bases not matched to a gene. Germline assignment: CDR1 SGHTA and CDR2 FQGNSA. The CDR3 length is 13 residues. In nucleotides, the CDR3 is TGTGCCAGCAGCCTCGGACAGGGGGGCGGCTACACCTTC. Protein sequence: CASSLGQGGGYTF. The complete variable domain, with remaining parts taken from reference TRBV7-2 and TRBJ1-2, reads GAGVSQSPSNKVTEKGKDVELRCDPISGHTALYWYRQSLGQGLEFLIYFQGNSAPDKSGLPSDRFSAERTGGSVSTLTIQRTQQEDSAVYLCASSLGQGGGYTFGSGTRLTVV.

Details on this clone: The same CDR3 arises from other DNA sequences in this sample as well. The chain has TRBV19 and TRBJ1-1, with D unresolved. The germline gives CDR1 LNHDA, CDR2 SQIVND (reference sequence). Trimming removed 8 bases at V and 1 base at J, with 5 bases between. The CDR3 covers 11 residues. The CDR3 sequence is CASRSNTEAFF. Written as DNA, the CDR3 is TGTGCCAGTCGTTCGAACACTGAAGCTTTCTTT. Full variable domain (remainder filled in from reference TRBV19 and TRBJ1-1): DGGITQSPKYLFRKEGQNVTLSCEQNLNHDAMYWYRQDPGQGLRLIYYSQIVNDFQKGDIAEGYSVSREKKESFPLTVTSAQKNPTAFYLCASRSNTEAFFGQGTRLTVV.

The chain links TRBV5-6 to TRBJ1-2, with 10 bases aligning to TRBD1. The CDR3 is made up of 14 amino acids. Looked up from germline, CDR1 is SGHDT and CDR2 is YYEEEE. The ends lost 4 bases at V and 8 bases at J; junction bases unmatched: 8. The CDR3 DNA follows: TGTGCCAGCAGCGAGGGACAGGGGCGACTGGGCTACACCTTC. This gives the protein CASSEGQGRLGYTF. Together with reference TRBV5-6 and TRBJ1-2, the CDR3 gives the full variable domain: DAGVTQSPTHLIKTRGQQVTLRCSPKSGHDTVSWYQQALGQGPQFIFQYYEEEERQRGNFPDRFSGHQFPNYSSELNVNALLLGDSALYLCASSEGQGRLGYTFGSGTRLTVV.

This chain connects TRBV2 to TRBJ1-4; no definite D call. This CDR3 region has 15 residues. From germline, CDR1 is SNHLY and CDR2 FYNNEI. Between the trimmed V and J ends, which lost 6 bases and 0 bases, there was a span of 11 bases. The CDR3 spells CASSPRRATNEKLFF. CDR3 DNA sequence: TGTGCCAGCAGCCCCCGACGGGCAACTAATGAAAAACTGTTTTTT.

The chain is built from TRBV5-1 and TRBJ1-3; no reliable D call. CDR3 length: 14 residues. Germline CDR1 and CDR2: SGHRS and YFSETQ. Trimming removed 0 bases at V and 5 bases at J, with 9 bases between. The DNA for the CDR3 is TGCGCCAGCAGCTTGGCTGGATTGAGAAACACCATATATTTT. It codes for CASSLAGLRNTIYF.

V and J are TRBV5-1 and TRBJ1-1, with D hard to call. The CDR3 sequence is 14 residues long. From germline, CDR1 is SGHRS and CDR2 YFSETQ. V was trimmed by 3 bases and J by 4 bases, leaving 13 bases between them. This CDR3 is CASSSIAGGTEAFF. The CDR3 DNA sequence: TGCGCCAGCAGCTCTATAGCGGGAGGCACTGAAGCTTTCTTT.

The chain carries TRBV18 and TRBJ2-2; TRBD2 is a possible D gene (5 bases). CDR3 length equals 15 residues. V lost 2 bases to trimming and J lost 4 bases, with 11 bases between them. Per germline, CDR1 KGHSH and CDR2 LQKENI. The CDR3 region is CASSPMSAGTGELFF. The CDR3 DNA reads TGTGCCAGCTCACCAATGAGCGCGGGCACCGGGGAGCTGTTTTTT.

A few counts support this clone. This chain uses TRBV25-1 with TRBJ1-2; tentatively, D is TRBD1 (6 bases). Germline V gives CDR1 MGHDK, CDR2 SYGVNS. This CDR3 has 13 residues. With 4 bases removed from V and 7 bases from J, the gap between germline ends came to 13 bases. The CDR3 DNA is TGTGCCAGCAGTGGAACAGGGAGGACTGGCTACACCTTC. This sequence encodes CASSGTGRTGYTF.

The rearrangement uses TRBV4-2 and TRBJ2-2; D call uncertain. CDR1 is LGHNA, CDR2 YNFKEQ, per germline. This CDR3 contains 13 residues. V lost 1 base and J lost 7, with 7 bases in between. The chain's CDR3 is CASSQGWGGELFF. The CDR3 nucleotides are TGTGCCAGCAGCCAAGGATGGGGCGGGGAGCTGTTTTTT.

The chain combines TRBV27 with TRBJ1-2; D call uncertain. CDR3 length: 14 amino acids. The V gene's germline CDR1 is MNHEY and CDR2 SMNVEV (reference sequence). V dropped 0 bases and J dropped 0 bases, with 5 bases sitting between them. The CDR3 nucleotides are TGTGCCAGCAGTTTATCTTGGTCTAACTATGGCTACACCTTC. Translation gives CASSLSWSNYGYTF.

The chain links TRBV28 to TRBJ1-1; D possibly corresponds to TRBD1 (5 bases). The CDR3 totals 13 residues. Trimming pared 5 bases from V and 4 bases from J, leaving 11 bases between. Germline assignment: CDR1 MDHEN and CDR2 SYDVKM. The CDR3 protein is CASSGTRGTEAFF. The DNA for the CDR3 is TGTGCCAGCAGTGGTACAAGGGGCACTGAAGCTTTCTTT.

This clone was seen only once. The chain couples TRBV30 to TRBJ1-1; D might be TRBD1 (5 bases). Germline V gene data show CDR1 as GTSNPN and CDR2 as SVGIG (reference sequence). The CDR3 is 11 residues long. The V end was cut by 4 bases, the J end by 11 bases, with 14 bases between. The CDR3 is CAWTLQRGAFF. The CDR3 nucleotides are TGTGCCTGGACTCTCCAACGGGGGGCTTTCTTT.

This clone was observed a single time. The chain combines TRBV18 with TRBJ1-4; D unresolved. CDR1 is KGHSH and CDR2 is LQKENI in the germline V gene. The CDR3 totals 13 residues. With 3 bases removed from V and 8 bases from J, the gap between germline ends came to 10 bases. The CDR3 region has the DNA TGTGCCAGCTCACCCACAATGGACGAAAAACTGTTTTTT. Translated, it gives CASSPTMDEKLFF.

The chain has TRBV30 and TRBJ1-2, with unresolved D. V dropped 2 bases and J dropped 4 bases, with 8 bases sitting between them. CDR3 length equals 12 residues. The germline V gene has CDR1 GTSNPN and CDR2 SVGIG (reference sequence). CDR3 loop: CAWSLNSYGYTF. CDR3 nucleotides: TGTGCCTGGAGTTTAAACAGCTATGGCTACACCTTC.

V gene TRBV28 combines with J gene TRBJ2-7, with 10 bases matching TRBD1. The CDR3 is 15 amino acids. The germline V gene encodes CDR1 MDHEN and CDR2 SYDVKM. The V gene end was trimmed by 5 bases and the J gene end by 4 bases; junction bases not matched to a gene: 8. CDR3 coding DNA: TGTGCCAGCAGTCCCCCGGGACAGGGGACTTACGAGCAGTACTTC. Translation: CASSPPGQGTYEQYF.

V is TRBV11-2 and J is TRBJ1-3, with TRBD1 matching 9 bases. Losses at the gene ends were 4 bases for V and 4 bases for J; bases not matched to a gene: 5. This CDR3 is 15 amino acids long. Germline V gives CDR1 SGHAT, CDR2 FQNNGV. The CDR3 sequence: CASSSGTGRGNTIYF. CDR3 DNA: TGTGCCAGCAGCTCCGGGACAGGGAGGGGAAACACCATATATTTT.

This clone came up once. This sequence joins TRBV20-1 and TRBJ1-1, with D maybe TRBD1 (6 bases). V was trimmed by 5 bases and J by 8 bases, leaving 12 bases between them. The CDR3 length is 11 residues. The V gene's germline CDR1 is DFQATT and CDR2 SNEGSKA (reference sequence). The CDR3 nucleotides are TGCAGTGCTGGGGACAAGGTGGAAGCTTTCTTT. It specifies CSAGDKVEAFF.

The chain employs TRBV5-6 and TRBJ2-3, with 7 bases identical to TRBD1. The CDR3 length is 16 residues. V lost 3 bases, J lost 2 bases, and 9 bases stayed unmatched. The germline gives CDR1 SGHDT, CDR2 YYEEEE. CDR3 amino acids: CASSSTGTDYTDTQYF. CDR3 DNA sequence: TGTGCCAGCAGCTCTACCGGGACAGACTACACAGATACGCAGTATTTT.

The CDR3 nucleotides read TGTGCCAGCAGCTTAGGGACAGATTCCTACGAGCAGTACTTC. This translates into CASSLGTDSYEQYF. This chain uses TRBV11-3 with TRBJ2-7; D may be TRBD1 (6 bases). Trimming took 1 base from V and 1 from J, leaving 8 bases between them. In germline, CDR1 is SGHNT, CDR2 YENEEA. There are 14 residues in the CDR3.

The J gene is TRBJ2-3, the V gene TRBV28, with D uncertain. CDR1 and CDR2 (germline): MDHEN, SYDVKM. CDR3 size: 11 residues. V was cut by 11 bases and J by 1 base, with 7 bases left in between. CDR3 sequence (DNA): TGTGCCTGTGGGGGCACAGATACGCAGTATTTT. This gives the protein CACGGTDTQYF. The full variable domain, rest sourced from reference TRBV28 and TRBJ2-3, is DVKVTQSSRYLVKRTGEKVFLECVQDMDHENMFWYRQDPGLGLRLIYFSYDVKMKEKGDIPEGYSVSREKKERFSLILESASTNQTSMYLCACGGTDTQYFGPGTRLTVL.

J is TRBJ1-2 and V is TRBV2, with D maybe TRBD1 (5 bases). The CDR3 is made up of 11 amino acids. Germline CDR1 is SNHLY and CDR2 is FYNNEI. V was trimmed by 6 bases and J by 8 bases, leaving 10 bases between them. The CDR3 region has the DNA TGTGCCAGCAGCGATGGGGACGGCTACACCTTC. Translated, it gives CASSDGDGYTF.

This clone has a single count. CDR3 protein: CASSLEAPYQETQYF. The DNA of the CDR3 is TGCGCCAGCAGCTTGGAGGCACCGTACCAAGAGACCCAGTACTTC. The V and J genes are TRBV5-1 and TRBJ2-5; D call uncertain. This CDR3 spans 15 amino acids. The germline gives CDR1 SGHRS, CDR2 YFSETQ. The V gene lost 0 bases and the J gene lost 0 bases, with 9 bases spanning the gap.